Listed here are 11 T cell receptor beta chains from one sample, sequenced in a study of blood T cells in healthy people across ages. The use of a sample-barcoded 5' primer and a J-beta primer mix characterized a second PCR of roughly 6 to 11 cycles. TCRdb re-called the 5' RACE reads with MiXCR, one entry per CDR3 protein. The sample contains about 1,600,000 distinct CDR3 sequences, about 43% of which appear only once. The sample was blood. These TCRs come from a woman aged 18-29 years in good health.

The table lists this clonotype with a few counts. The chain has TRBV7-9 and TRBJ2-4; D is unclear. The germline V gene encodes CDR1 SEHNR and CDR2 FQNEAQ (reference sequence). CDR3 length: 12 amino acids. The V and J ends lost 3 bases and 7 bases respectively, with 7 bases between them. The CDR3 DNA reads TGTGCCAGCAGCTTCATTGAGAACATTCAGTACTTC. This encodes CASSFIENIQYF. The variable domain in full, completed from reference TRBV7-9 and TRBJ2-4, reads DTGVSQNPRHKITKRGQNVTFRCDPISEHNRLYWYRQTLGQGPEFLTYFQNEAQLEKSRLLSDRFSAERPKGSFSTLEIQRTEQGDSAMYLCASSFIENIQYFGAGTRLSVL.

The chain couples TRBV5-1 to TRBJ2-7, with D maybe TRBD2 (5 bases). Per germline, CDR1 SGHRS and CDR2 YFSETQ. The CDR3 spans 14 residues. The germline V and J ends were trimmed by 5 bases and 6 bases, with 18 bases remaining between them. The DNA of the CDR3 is TGCGCCAGCAGACTAGACATCGTGATACGCGAGCAGTACTTC. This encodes CASRLDIVIREQYF. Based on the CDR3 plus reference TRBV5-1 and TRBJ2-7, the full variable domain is KAGVTQTPRYLIKTRGQQVTLSCSPISGHRSVSWYQQTPGQGLQFLFEYFSETQRNKGNFPGRFSGRQFSNSRSEMNVSTLELGDSALYLCASRLDIVIREQYFGPGTRLTVT.

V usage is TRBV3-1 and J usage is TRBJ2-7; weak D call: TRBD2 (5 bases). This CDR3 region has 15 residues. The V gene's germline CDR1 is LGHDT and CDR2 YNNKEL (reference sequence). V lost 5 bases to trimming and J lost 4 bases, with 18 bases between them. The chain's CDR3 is CASSAGPRQRYEQYF. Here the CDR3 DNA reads TGTGCCAGCAGCGCGGGTCCCCGCCAGAGATACGAGCAGTACTTC.

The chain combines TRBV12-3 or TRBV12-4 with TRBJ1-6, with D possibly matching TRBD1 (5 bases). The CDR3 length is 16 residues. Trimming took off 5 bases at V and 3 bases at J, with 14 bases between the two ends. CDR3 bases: TGTGCCAGCAGTATGGGCGGGGGTGACTATAATTCACCCCTCCACTTT. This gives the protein CASSMGGGDYNSPLHF.

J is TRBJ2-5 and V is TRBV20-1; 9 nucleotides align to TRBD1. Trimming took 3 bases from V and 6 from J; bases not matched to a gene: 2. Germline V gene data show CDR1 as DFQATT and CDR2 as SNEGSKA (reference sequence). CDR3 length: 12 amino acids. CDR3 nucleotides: TGCAGTGCTAGTGGACAGGGGAAGACCCAGTACTTC. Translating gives CSASGQGKTQYF.

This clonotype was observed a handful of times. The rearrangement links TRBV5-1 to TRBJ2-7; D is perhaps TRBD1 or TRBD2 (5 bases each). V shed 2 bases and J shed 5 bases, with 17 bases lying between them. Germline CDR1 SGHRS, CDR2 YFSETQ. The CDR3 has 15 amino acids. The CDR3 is CASSLSGTSTDEQYF. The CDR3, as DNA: TGCGCCAGCAGCTTATCGGGGACGTCCACGGACGAGCAGTACTTC. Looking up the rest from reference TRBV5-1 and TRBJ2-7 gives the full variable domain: KAGVTQTPRYLIKTRGQQVTLSCSPISGHRSVSWYQQTPGQGLQFLFEYFSETQRNKGNFPGRFSGRQFSNSRSEMNVSTLELGDSALYLCASSLSGTSTDEQYFGPGTRLTVT.

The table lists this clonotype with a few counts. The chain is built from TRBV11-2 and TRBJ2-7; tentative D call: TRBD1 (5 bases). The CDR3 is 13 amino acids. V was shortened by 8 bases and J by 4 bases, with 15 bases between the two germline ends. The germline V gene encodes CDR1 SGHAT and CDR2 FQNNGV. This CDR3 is CASAPQGSYEQYF. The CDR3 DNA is TGTGCCAGCGCCCCGCAGGGATCGTACGAGCAGTACTTC.

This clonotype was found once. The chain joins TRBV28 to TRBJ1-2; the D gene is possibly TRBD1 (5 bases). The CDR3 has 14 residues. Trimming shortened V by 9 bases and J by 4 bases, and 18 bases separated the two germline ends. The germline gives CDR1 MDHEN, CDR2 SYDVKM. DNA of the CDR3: TGTGCCAGTGGCATGGTGGGGGTAGGCTATGGCTACACCTTC. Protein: CASGMVGVGYGYTF.

CDR3 sequence reads: CASRMEATALNTEAFF. Here the CDR3 DNA reads TGTGCCAGTAGGATGGAAGCGACAGCCCTAAACACTGAAGCTTTCTTT. The V gene is TRBV19, the J gene TRBJ1-1, with D possibly matching TRBD1 (5 bases). V was clipped by 6 bases and J by 2 bases, with 19 bases between them. Per germline, CDR1 LNHDA and CDR2 SQIVND (reference sequence). This CDR3 is 16 amino acids long. Together with reference TRBV19 and TRBJ1-1, the CDR3 gives the full variable domain: DGGITQSPKYLFRKEGQNVTLSCEQNLNHDAMYWYRQDPGQGLRLIYYSQIVNDFQKGDIAEGYSVSREKKESFPLTVTSAQKNPTAFYLCASRMEATALNTEAFFGQGTRLTVV.

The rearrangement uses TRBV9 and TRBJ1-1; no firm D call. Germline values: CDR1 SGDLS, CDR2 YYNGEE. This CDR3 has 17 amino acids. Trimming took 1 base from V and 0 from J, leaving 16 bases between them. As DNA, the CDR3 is TGTGCCAGCAGCGTACTCGGCAGCAGTACAATGAACACTGAAGCTTTCTTT. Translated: CASSVLGSSTMNTEAFF.

The CDR3 spells CASSVAEQGGYGYTF. The CDR3 nucleotides read TGTGCCAGCAGCGTAGCCGAACAGGGGGGCTATGGCTACACCTTC. This sequence joins TRBV9 and TRBJ1-2; 8 positions agree with TRBD1. The CDR3 length is 15 residues. Germline lookup yields CDR1 SGDLS and CDR2 YYNGEE. Trimming cost V 0 bases and J 4 bases; bases outside gene matches: 5. Full variable domain (missing parts from reference TRBV9 and TRBJ1-2): DSGVTQTPKHLITATGQRVTLRCSPRSGDLSVYWYQQSLDQGLQFLIQYYNGEERAKGNILERFSAQQFPDLHSELNLSSLELGDSALYFCASSVAEQGGYGYTFGSGTRLTVV.